This T cell receptor beta chain was identified in a study of spatial heterogeneity in lung cancer. With 4 bases clipped from V and 9 bases from J, the junction kept 12 bases outside the gene matches. The CDR3 loop spans 15 amino acids. Germline V gene sequence: CDR1 SGDLS, CDR2 YYNGEE. This clonotype showed up many times. Its antigen is unidentified. Findings of the study overall: Tumoral mutation counts were tracked by counts of expanded intratumoral alpha and beta TCRs.

TCRdb reprocessed the 5' RACE reads with MiXCR, giving one entry per CDR3 protein. The repertoire holds 20,000 to 25,000 distinct CDR3 sequences, with approximately 4.3% as singletons. Time point reported: sample taken at primary tumor resection. This sequence originates from a male donor with early-stage non-small cell lung cancer. Specimen: lung tumor tissue, collected at surgery. The chain is built from TRBV9 and TRBJ2-1, with TRBD2 matching 8 bases. CDR3 amino acids: CASSPPGLVGGEQFF. The CDR3 region has the DNA TGTGCCAGCAGCCCGCCGGGACTAGTAGGTGGTGAGCAGTTCTTC.